This TCR beta chain was retrieved from a study of blood T cells in healthy people across ages. A sample-barcoded 5' primer and a J-beta primer mix were used in a second PCR of about 6 to 12 cycles. TCRdb re-called the 5' RACE reads through MiXCR, storing one row per CDR3 protein. Of about 380,000 distinct CDR3 sequences in the sample, approximately 47% were seen once. This clonotype was counted many times. Trimming shortened V by 0 bases and J by 2 bases, and 4 bases separated the two germline ends. From germline, CDR1 is PRHDT and CDR2 FYEKMQ (reference sequence). This CDR3 has 13 residues. The TCR originated in a man between 60 and 75 years old in good health. The rearrangement links TRBV13 to TRBJ1-2, with unresolved D. Sequencing used blood. CDR3: CASSLGINYGYTF. CDR3 nucleotide sequence: TGTGCCAGCAGCTTAGGGATAAACTATGGCTACACCTTC.